This T cell receptor beta chain stems from a study of a mutant IDH1 vaccine in newly diagnosed glioma. Study-wide results and limits: Shifts in the top peripheral T cell clonotypes seemed unrelated to pseudoprogression.

Time point: week 35, safety follow-up. It was 300 ug of mutant IDH1 20-mer peptide that made up each vaccine dose, given with topical imiquimod. In weeks 1, 3, 5, 7, 11, 15, 19 and 23, patients were immunized, eight times in all. New WHO grade 3 or 4 astrocytomas that were IDH1-mutant and ATRX-lost occurred in the donors. The data were produced by immunoSEQ multiplex PCR, yet TCRdb's version contains in-frame clones alone and is incomplete. Of about 54,000 clones listed, around 80% are singletons. This clone was observed a handful of times. Its antigen is not identified. CDR1 and CDR2 (germline): MNHEY, SVGAGI. There are 13 residues in the CDR3. V was clipped by 10 bases and J by 4 bases, with 16 bases between them.

This receptor was identified in a woman aged 18-30 years with glioma. This sample comprised PBMCs, obtained from a glioma patient whose treatment included an IDH1 peptide vaccine. V gene TRBV6-5 combines with J gene TRBJ1-1; maybe TRBD1 (6 bases). The CDR3 nucleotides read TGTGCCACTAACCCCCCGGGGGCCACTGAAGCTTTCTTT. Its translation is CATNPPGATEAFF.